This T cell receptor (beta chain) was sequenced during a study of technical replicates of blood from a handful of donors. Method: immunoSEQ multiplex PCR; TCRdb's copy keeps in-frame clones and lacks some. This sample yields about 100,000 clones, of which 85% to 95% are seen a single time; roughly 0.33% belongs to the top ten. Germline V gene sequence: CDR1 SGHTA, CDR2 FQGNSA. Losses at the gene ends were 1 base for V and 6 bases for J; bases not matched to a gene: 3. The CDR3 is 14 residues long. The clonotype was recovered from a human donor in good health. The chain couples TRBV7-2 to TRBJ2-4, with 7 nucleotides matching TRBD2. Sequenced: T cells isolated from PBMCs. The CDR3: CASSLVGGGNIQYF. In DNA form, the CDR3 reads TGTGCCAGCAGCTTAGTTGGCGGGGGAAACATTCAGTACTTC.